This record concerns one TCR beta chain sequence. What it binds is not known. The identical CDR3 is also encoded by other nucleotide sequences in the sample. This sample was taken from a study of shared clonotypes between healthy human individuals. Naive CD8 cells, CD45RO-negative and positively selected for CCR7, excluded terminally differentiated effector memory CD45RA+ cells. Findings and caveats of the study: Relative to memory subsets, naive subsets generally showed larger estimated richness.

Germline lookup yields CDR1 SGHDN and CDR2 FVKESK. The CDR3 runs to 19 residues. V was cut by 3 bases and J by 0 bases, with 18 bases left in between. Investigators spread the genomic DNA of each subset evenly over several immunoSEQ plates. Sequencing was performed with immunoSEQ multiplex PCR; in TCRdb, only in-frame clones are kept and a portion is missing. The data contain hundreds of thousands of clones, 85% to 95% of them singletons. Specimen: naive CD8+ T cells sorted from blood. The chain combines TRBV14 with TRBJ2-6; D is perhaps TRBD1 (6 bases). The clonotype originates from a woman in her 30s in good health. CDR3 nucleotides: TGTGCCAGCAGCCAGGATTGGACAGTCCACGGCTCTGGGGCCAACGTCCTGACTTTC. Amino acids: CASSQDWTVHGSGANVLTF.